The text below deals with one TCR beta chain. This sample is drawn from a study of PD-L1 blockade in urothelial cancer. Study as a whole: Timepoints chosen for blood analysis were 3 weeks (second dose) and 6 weeks after treatment start. Median T cell yield per blood sample was about 150,000 cells.

As to time point: pretreatment peripheral blood. Patients had urothelial carcinoma that was locally advanced or metastatic. V lost 0 bases, J lost 0 bases, and 2 bases stayed unmatched. CDR3 size: 15 residues. From germline, CDR1 is GTSNPN and CDR2 SVGIG (reference sequence). TCR analog templates of synthetic origin were spiked into each PCR. Here immunoSEQ multiplex PCR was the method, and the copy in TCRdb shows in-frame clones only, minus some. This table has fewer than 50,000 clones, less than 85% appearing once. The chain uses TRBV30 and TRBJ2-3; TRBD2 matches 8 bases. This sequence originates from a man between 70 and 80 years old with urothelial cancer. This specimen was PBMCs, taken around atezolizumab (anti-PD-L1) treatment. Written as DNA, the CDR3 is TGTGCCTGGAGTGTAGTAGCGGGAAGCACAGATACGCAGTATTTT. Translating gives CAWSVVAGSTDTQYF.